A selection of T cell receptor beta chains follows, all from one sample in a study of CD8+ T cells in alopecia areata. This table comes from immunoSEQ multiplex PCR, and its TCRdb copy is limited to in-frame clones, with some not included. The sample records about 150,000 clones, approximately 53% being singletons. The material sequenced was CD8+ T cells sorted from blood, taken at week 0. These receptor sequences come from a human donor with alopecia areata. Each CDR3 is given without its conserved first and last residue.

v_call | cdr3_aa
TRBV4-3 | ASSLTGSGELF
TRBV2 | ASSLRERQGRSNNSPLH
TRBV5-6 | ASSPAGDTEAF
TRBV19 | ASGTGNQPQH
TRBV5-1 | ASSVDRFPYEQY
TRBV7-9 | ASSPGVDRVYEQY
TRBV30 | AWASGTGRNQPQH
TRBV7-8 | ASSGTGLGNYGYT
TRBV29-1 | SVVKGTEAF
TRBV30 | AWSLYRGSEQY
TRBV10-3 | AISEGGPPLH
TRBV10-2 | ASSDRAPDRTQY
TRBV9 | ASSVGGGYNSPLH
TRBV9 | ASSDPGGGRNTDTQY
TRBV18 | ASSPPTDTQY
TRBV7-9 | ASSAPGYEQY
TRBV19 | ASMEGNQPQH
TRBV7-8 | ASSLLTDRDFHT
TRBV4-3 | ASSQDGQGVNEQF
TRBV7-9 | ATAAGQGAGANVLT
TRBV2 | ASSEGRLANEQF
TRBV5-6 | ASSLYLGTDLYEQY
TRBV27 | ASSPRTVVITDTQY
TRBV4-3 | ASSQAQGTTSPLH
TRBV11-2 | ASSLGGGEQY
TRBV30 | AWSLGQGDT
TRBV13 | ASSAGTGHTEAF
TRBV29-1 | SVVHRGHQETQY
TRBV11-1 | ASSLWRQETQY
TRBV5-6 | ASSLGRAHSNQPQH
TRBV27 | ASSFGTSMF
TRBV5-4 | ASSLAGLVDTDTQY
TRBV25-1 | ASSQTESYEQY
TRBV9 | ASSASGTGELF
TRBV6-4 | ASREEPGGNNEQF
TRBV29-1 | SVKGQGLGELF
TRBV19 | ATQMYGYT
TRBV30 | AWKRGYEQY
TRBV25-1 | ASSERTENEKLF
TRBV7-9 | ASSLATATIFYGYT
TRBV6-6 | ASSDSYEQY
TRBV30 | AWNRGDTGELF
TRBV25-1 | ASSARGSYEQY
TRBV19 | ASTDSNYGYT
TRBV27 | ASSLSLSGYDGYT
TRBV13 | ASTPPVADTQY
TRBV29-1 | SVEIPGGMEKLF
TRBV19 | ASSDSSEAF
TRBV30 | AWSSRQDLYGYT
TRBV27 | ASSLSITETYEQY
TRBV29-1 | SGLAGRNTGELF